This TCR beta chain comes out of a study of T cell responses to AZD1222 COVID-19 vaccine. Whole-study results and caveats: Breadth and depth of Spike-specific TCRs rose after two AZD1222 doses. Just a handful of AZD1222 recipients tested seropositive at baseline.

This clone was observed a single time. The antigen is undetermined. Method: immunoSEQ multiplex PCR; TCRdb's copy keeps in-frame clones and lacks some. The sample lists 180,000 or so clones; approximately 94% were seen once. Germline lookup yields CDR1 LNHDA and CDR2 SQIVND (reference sequence). Trimming at V came to 3 bases and at J to 0 bases, leaving 5 bases not matched to a gene. The CDR3 contains 16 residues. This receptor was taken from an adult in good health. Here the sequenced sample was peripheral blood, taken on day 0 of AZD1222 vaccination. V is TRBV19 and J is TRBJ1-3, with 7 positions matching TRBD1. CDR3 sequence (DNA): TGTGCCAGTAGTATGTCGGGACAGCTCTCTGGAAACACCATATATTTT. It codes for CASSMSGQLSGNTIYF.